This T cell receptor beta chain was captured by sequencing in a study of cytomegalovirus exposure and HLA in healthy donors. The table lists this clone with a count of one. The study ran its PCR with 60 Vbeta and 13 Jbeta primers. The data were produced by immunoSEQ multiplex PCR, yet TCRdb's version contains in-frame clones alone and is incomplete. Here the sample spans 120,000 or so clones, around 77% being singletons. The CDR3 covers 17 residues. The germline V gene encodes CDR1 LNHNV and CDR2 YYDKDF (reference sequence). Trimming took 3 bases from V and 5 from J; bases not matched to a gene: 6. Healthy bone marrow donors formed the donor group.

The rearrangement uses TRBV15 and TRBJ2-3; TRBD2 agrees at 15 bases. The sequencing input was PBMCs. This receptor was identified in a man aged 18 to 29 in good health and CMV-seropositive. This chain's CDR3 is CATSSGLAGGPVDTQYF. In DNA, the CDR3 is TGTGCCACCAGCAGTGGACTAGCGGGAGGGCCTGTAGATACGCAGTATTTT.